These 14 T cell receptor beta chains share one sample of origin, sequenced in a study of CD8 T cells in ankylosing spondylitis. General study findings and limits: What seemed typical of ankylosing spondylitis blood was a TCR beta motif built from roughly eight highly homologous variants.

Their antigen targets remain unknown. Using its own MiXCR run on the 5' RACE reads, TCRdb lists one record per CDR3 protein. Here the sample spans under 850,000 distinct CDR3 sequences, roughly 19% being singletons. Sequencing was performed on blood, either unsorted or a sorted T cell fraction (not recorded which). Every receptor here comes from a male donor with ankylosing spondylitis.

This clonotype came up a few times. The gene calls are TRBV20-1 and TRBJ2-5; TRBD2 might be the D (6 bases). Germline V gene lookup returns CDR1 DFQATT and CDR2 SNEGSKA (reference sequence). Trimming took off 5 bases at V and 5 bases at J, with 12 bases between the two ends. The CDR3 has 12 residues. The CDR3 reads CSARRGFETQYF. The DNA for the CDR3 is TGCAGTGCTCGGCGGGGCTTCGAGACCCAGTACTTC.

The chain combines TRBV29-1 with TRBJ2-7; 8 bases fit TRBD1. Germline V lookup: CDR1 SQVTM, CDR2 ANQGSEA. V trimming: 0 bases; J trimming: 3 bases; junction bases outside the gene matches: 10. CDR3 length: 16 residues. The CDR3 nucleotides are TGCAGCGTTGAAGAGTTGCGACAGGGGAAGAGCTACGAGCAGTACTTC. This codes for CSVEELRQGKSYEQYF.

This clonotype was recorded at least ten times. The rearrangement links TRBV10-3 to TRBJ2-1, with D hard to call. The V and J ends lost 0 bases and 2 bases respectively, with 8 bases between them. This CDR3 comprises 15 residues. Germline lookup yields CDR1 ENHRY and CDR2 SYGVKD. CDR3 in amino acids: CAISESEPTYNEQFF. CDR3 coding DNA: TGTGCCATCAGTGAGTCGGAGCCTACCTACAATGAGCAGTTCTTC.

The rearrangement joins TRBV6-5 to TRBJ2-3, with TRBD2 as a possible D gene (5 bases). The CDR3 is 14 residues long. V lost 7 bases to trimming and J lost 0 bases, with 11 bases between them. The germline gives CDR1 MNHEY, CDR2 SVGAGI. The CDR3 is CASKDSTSTDTQYF. Here the CDR3 DNA reads TGTGCCAGCAAGGACTCGACTAGCACAGATACGCAGTATTTT.

V gene TRBV11-2 combines with J gene TRBJ2-5; D gene ambiguous. This CDR3 contains 13 residues. V dropped 5 bases and J dropped 2 bases, with 9 bases sitting between them. Germline V CDR1 and CDR2: SGHAT, FQNNGV. CDR3 sequence reads: CASSHRPQETQYF. As DNA, the CDR3 is TGTGCCAGCAGCCACCGACCTCAAGAGACCCAGTACTTC.

The rearrangement links TRBV4-3 to TRBJ2-7; 9 bases map to TRBD2. Trimming cost V 0 bases and J 0 bases; bases outside gene matches: 9. Germline CDR1 reads LGHNA; CDR2 reads YSLEER. This CDR3 has 18 amino acids. The CDR3 DNA is TGCGCCAGCAGCCAAGAGGAAGCGGGAGGTCCGAGCTCCTACGAGCAGTACTTC. It is translated as CASSQEEAGGPSSYEQYF.

In this sample, this clonotype turned up many times. This CDR3 reads CASSHGPGVTEAFF. For the CDR3, the DNA is TGTGCCAGCAGCCATGGGCCCGGTGTTACTGAAGCTTTCTTT. V usage is TRBV11-2 and J usage is TRBJ1-1; D not resolved. With 5 bases removed from V and 5 bases from J, the gap between germline ends came to 15 bases. Germline CDR1 SGHAT, CDR2 FQNNGV. The length of the CDR3 is 14 residues.

The chain links TRBV24-1 to TRBJ1-2, with D possibly being TRBD1 (5 bases). The CDR3 runs to 16 residues. Germline-derived CDR1 and CDR2 are KGHDR and SFDVKD. V was shortened by 5 bases and J by 4 bases, with 19 bases between the two germline ends. The CDR3 here is CATSVPRRGRSYGYTF. The DNA for the CDR3 is TGTGCCACCAGTGTCCCTCGAAGGGGAAGGTCCTATGGCTACACCTTC.

The CDR3 loop reads CASSPRGFGTDTQYF. CDR3 sequence (DNA): TGTGCCAGCAGCCCCAGGGGATTTGGCACAGATACGCAGTATTTT. V and J are TRBV5-5 and TRBJ2-3, with D possibly being TRBD1 (6 bases). V was trimmed by 4 bases and J by 1 base, leaving 13 bases between them. This CDR3 comprises 15 residues. Germline loops: CDR1 SGHKS, CDR2 YYEKEE (reference sequence).

This clonotype came up a few times. V usage is TRBV12-3 or TRBV12-4 and J usage is TRBJ2-3, with D unclear. The CDR3 has 15 amino acids. Deletions cut 3 bases from V and 2 bases from J, with 12 bases between. CDR3 sequence reads: CASSLAGKPTDTQYF. Here the CDR3 DNA reads TGTGCCAGCAGTTTGGCAGGAAAGCCCACAGATACGCAGTATTTT.

The chain combines TRBV19 with TRBJ2-7, with TRBD1 matching over 7 bases. The trim removed 6 bases at V and 7 bases at J, leaving 6 bases unmatched. Germline CDR1 LNHDA, CDR2 SQIVND (reference sequence). This CDR3 has 12 residues. The CDR3 sequence is CASRDRAGEQYF. Here the CDR3 DNA reads TGTGCCAGTAGAGACAGGGCTGGGGAGCAGTACTTC.

A few counts support this clonotype. Here the CDR3 reads CASSNRGGGAFF. DNA for the CDR3: TGTGCCAGCAGTAACCGGGGCGGCGGAGCTTTCTTT. This chain connects TRBV3-1 to TRBJ1-1, with a tentative D call TRBD1 (5 bases). V was pared by 6 bases and J by 10 bases, with 15 bases between. Germline CDR1 is LGHDT and CDR2 is YNNKEL (reference sequence). CDR3 size: 12 residues.

A few counts support this clonotype. The chain employs TRBV5-1 and TRBJ1-6; 11 bases align to TRBD1. J was trimmed by 8 bases and V by 0 bases; bases with no gene match: 7. This CDR3 contains 17 residues. Germline CDR1 SGHRS, CDR2 YFSETQ. The CDR3 sequence is CASSLGTGGALDSPLHF. The CDR3 DNA reads TGCGCCAGCAGCTTGGGGACAGGGGGCGCATTGGATTCACCCCTCCACTTT.

This clonotype has more than one count but fewer than ten. The gene calls are TRBV5-6 and TRBJ1-3, with 11 nucleotides matching TRBD1. This CDR3 contains 15 residues. Germline V gene lookup returns CDR1 SGHDT and CDR2 YYEEEE. After removal of 4 bases from V and 4 bases from J, the junction contained 4 bases not matched to a gene. CDR3 DNA: TGTGCCAGCAGCACCGGGACAGGGGGAGGAAACACCATATATTTT. Amino acid sequence: CASSTGTGGGNTIYF.